The 19 T cell receptor beta chains below come from one sample, sequenced in a study of control samples from healthy donors and cancer patients. Repertoires were generated with immunoSEQ multiplex PCR, while TCRdb's copy carries only in-frame clones and drops some. The table includes about 110,000 clones, about 80% detected once. Sequencing used blood. All receptors derive from a man younger than 35 in good health.

This rearrangement joins TRBV12-1 to TRBJ2-7; TRBD1 is the table's D call and was not checked against the DNA. TRBV12-1 is a pseudogene locus. The CDR3 extends over 12 amino acids. CDR3 amino acids: CASSFVHYEQYV. The CDR3 nucleotides are TGTGCCAGCAGCTTTGTTCACTACGAGCAGTACGTC.

V gene TRBV6-4 combines with J gene TRBJ2-4, with a weak D call TRBD1 (5 bases). Trimming pared 2 bases from V and 0 bases from J, leaving 14 bases between. The CDR3 has 17 residues. Germline lookup yields CDR1 MRHNA and CDR2 SNTAGT. CDR3: CASSDPSRVGAKNIQYF. As DNA, the CDR3 is TGTGCCAGCAGTGACCCCAGCAGGGTGGGAGCCAAAAACATTCAGTACTTC.

The genes are TRBV2 and TRBJ1-6, with 7 bases identical to TRBD1. There are 13 residues in the CDR3. The germline gives CDR1 SNHLY, CDR2 FYNNEI. J gave up 4 bases and V 10 bases, and 4 bases lay outside the gene matches. The CDR3 nucleotides are TGTGCCATCCGGGGACAGTATAATTCACCCCTCCACTTT. As protein: CAIRGQYNSPLHF. The complete variable domain, with remaining parts taken from reference TRBV2 and TRBJ1-6, reads EPEVTQTPSHQVTQMGQEVILRCVPISNHLYFYWYRQILGQKVEFLVSFYNNEISEKSEIFDDQFSVERPDGSNFTLKIRSTKLEDSAMYFCAIRGQYNSPLHFGNGTRLTVT.

V is TRBV18 and J is TRBJ2-5, with TRBD1 identical over 9 bases. Germline V gives CDR1 KGHSH, CDR2 LQKENI. V lost 3 bases and J lost 4; bases outside the gene matches: 9. The CDR3 contains 16 residues. CDR3 protein: CASSPGQGKSGETQYF. CDR3 nucleotides: TGTGCCAGCTCACCCGGACAGGGGAAGTCGGGAGAGACCCAGTACTTC.

The chain links TRBV28 to TRBJ2-2; D not resolved. The length of the CDR3 is 15 residues. Germline lookup yields CDR1 MDHEN and CDR2 SYDVKM. The V gene lost 5 bases and the J gene lost 1 base, with 11 bases spanning the gap. The CDR3: CASSLVQKNTGELFF. In nucleotides, the CDR3 is TGTGCCAGCAGTCTAGTGCAGAAGAACACCGGGGAGCTGTTTTTT.

V gene TRBV5-5 combines with J gene TRBJ2-1; 8 positions agree with TRBD1. This CDR3 is 15 amino acids long. CDR1 SGHKS and CDR2 YYEKEE come from the germline V gene (reference sequence). J lost 4 bases, V lost 1 base, and 4 bases had no gene match. The CDR3: CASSLQGANYNEQFF. For the CDR3, the DNA is TGTGCCAGCAGCTTGCAGGGGGCGAATTACAATGAGCAGTTCTTC.

The V call is TRBV28, the J call TRBJ2-3, with a weak D call TRBD2 (5 bases). In germline, CDR1 is MDHEN, CDR2 SYDVKM. The CDR3 extends over 15 amino acids. Trimming took off 6 bases at V and 0 bases at J, with 13 bases between the two ends. The CDR3 protein is CASSRTRTSTDTQYF. CDR3 bases: TGTGCCAGCAGCCGAACTAGGACTAGCACAGATACGCAGTATTTT.

This chain connects TRBV24-1 to TRBJ2-3; possibly TRBD1 for D (6 bases). V shed 3 bases and J shed 11 bases, with 11 bases lying between them. CDR1 is KGHDR, CDR2 SFDVKD, per germline. The CDR3 totals 12 residues. CDR3 amino acids: CATSDVQGMQYF. CDR3 nucleotide sequence: TGTGCCACCAGTGATGTACAGGGAATGCAGTATTTT.

The chain couples TRBV10-3 to TRBJ2-1; 10 bases are a match to TRBD1. The CDR3 extends over 14 amino acids. The J segment lost 3 bases and the V segment lost 7 bases, leaving 3 bases of the junction unmatched. In germline, CDR1 is ENHRY, CDR2 SYGVKD. Here the CDR3 reads CAINGQGVYNEQFF. The CDR3 nucleotides are TGTGCCATCAACGGACAGGGGGTCTACAATGAGCAGTTCTTC.

The chain carries TRBV6-5 and TRBJ1-1; D uncertain. This CDR3 comprises 11 residues. The germline CDR1 and CDR2 sequences are MNHEY and SVGAGI. Trimming removed 2 bases from V and 6 bases from J, with 4 bases in between. CDR3 in amino acids: CASSYGAEAFF. The CDR3 DNA sequence: TGTGCCAGCAGTTACGGAGCTGAAGCTTTCTTT.

The chain is built from TRBV28 and TRBJ1-2, with 11 bases that match TRBD1. The germline V gene encodes CDR1 MDHEN and CDR2 SYDVKM. The ends lost 6 bases at V and 4 bases at J; junction bases unmatched: 13. This CDR3 comprises 17 residues. CDR3 bases: TGTGCCAGCAGGACCTCGGACAGGGGGCACCTCAGCTATGGCTACACCTTC. Protein: CASRTSDRGHLSYGYTF.

The chain joins TRBV27 to TRBJ1-1, with D hard to call. The CDR3 sequence is 15 residues long. Germline V lookup: CDR1 MNHEY, CDR2 SMNVEV (reference sequence). With 2 bases removed from V and 0 bases from J, the gap between germline ends came to 10 bases. CDR3 nucleotides: TGTGCCAGCAGTTTAACGAATTCCATGAACACTGAAGCTTTCTTT. Encoded protein: CASSLTNSMNTEAFF.

The chain employs TRBV11-2 and TRBJ1-1, with 11 bases matching TRBD1. Germline trimming cut 3 bases from V and 7 bases from J; bases unmatched to any gene: 4. This CDR3 is 14 amino acids long. Germline assignment: CDR1 SGHAT and CDR2 FQNNGV. The CDR3 sequence is CASSFGQGAFEAFF. CDR3 in DNA: TGTGCCAGCAGCTTCGGACAGGGGGCTTTTGAAGCTTTCTTT. The whole variable domain, filled in from reference TRBV11-2 and TRBJ1-1, reads EAGVAQSPRYKIIEKRQSVAFWCNPISGHATLYWYQQILGQGPKLLIQFQNNGVVDDSQLPKDRFSAERLKGVDSTLKIQPAKLEDSAVYLCASSFGQGAFEAFFGQGTRLTVV.

The chain has TRBV27 and TRBJ1-2, with D perhaps TRBD1 (6 bases). The CDR3 extends over 11 amino acids. The V end was cut by 8 bases, the J end by 7 bases, with 11 bases between. Germline values: CDR1 MNHEY, CDR2 SMNVEV (reference sequence). CDR3 protein: CASLGAVGYTF. For the CDR3, the DNA is TGTGCCAGCTTGGGGGCGGTTGGCTACACCTTC.

This clone has more than one count but fewer than ten. The chain uses TRBV27 and TRBJ1-1, with unresolved D. Germline CDR1 reads MNHEY; CDR2 reads SMNVEV (reference sequence). V lost 5 bases and J 0 bases, leaving 13 bases between the germline ends. This CDR3 comprises 15 residues. As DNA, the CDR3 is TGTGCCAGCAGTCCAGCGGACGGGATGAACACTGAAGCTTTCTTT. Translated, it gives CASSPADGMNTEAFF.

The genes are TRBV27 and TRBJ2-3, with D perhaps TRBD1 (5 bases). The CDR3 is made up of 12 amino acids. Germline loops: CDR1 MNHEY, CDR2 SMNVEV (reference sequence). The germline V and J ends were trimmed by 4 bases and 4 bases, with 6 bases remaining between them. CDR3 sequence: CASSWGADTQYF. For the CDR3, the DNA is TGTGCCAGCAGTTGGGGCGCAGATACGCAGTATTTT.

The chain has TRBV28 and TRBJ2-5, with D possibly matching TRBD1 (5 bases). Trimming left V 6 bases short and J 5 bases short, with 13 bases between. This CDR3 comprises 13 residues. The germline gives CDR1 MDHEN, CDR2 SYDVKM. CDR3 DNA: TGTGCCAGCAGCCCAGGGATGCGGGAGACCCAGTACTTC. Residues: CASSPGMRETQYF.

This clone has at least ten counts. Other DNA sequences in this sample translate to the same CDR3. The gene calls are TRBV9 and TRBJ1-5; D remains ambiguous. Germline-derived CDR1 and CDR2 are SGDLS and YYNGEE. CDR3 length: 14 amino acids. Trimming left V 4 bases short and J 1 base short, with 9 bases between. The chain's CDR3 is CASSPGVSNQPQHF. The CDR3 coding sequence is TGTGCCAGCAGCCCCGGGGTAAGCAATCAGCCCCAGCATTTT.

V and J are TRBV14 and TRBJ1-2; unclear D gene. From germline, CDR1 is SGHDN and CDR2 FVKESK. This CDR3 contains 17 residues. V was clipped by 4 bases and J by 0 bases, with 18 bases between them. CDR3 in amino acids: CASSPWMTGSTNYGYTF. DNA for the CDR3: TGTGCCAGCAGCCCCTGGATGACTGGCTCCACTAACTATGGCTACACCTTC.